The entry that follows covers one TCR beta chain sequence. What it binds is unknown. TCRdb used MiXCR to reprocess the reads, holding one entry per CDR3 protein. Here the sample spans roughly 150,000 distinct CDR3 sequences, about a fifth being singletons. This record belongs to a study of T cell repertoires in cytomegalovirus infection. Turning to the study itself: Indications came from public TCR beta signatures; they pointed to CMV infection and to a matching HLA type.

This CDR3 region has 15 residues. The germline V gene encodes CDR1 SEHNR and CDR2 FQNEAQ (reference sequence). The ends lost 5 bases at V and 2 bases at J; junction bases unmatched: 6. This chain uses TRBV7-9 with TRBJ2-3; TRBD1 matches 8 bases. This TCR derives from a human donor in good health (CMV status not recorded). Some clones in this sample may be carry-over from other donors' samples. The starting material was CD8+ T cells from cultured PBMCs, obtained from culture after CMV antigen stimulation. Here the CDR3 reads CASSSRTGLTDTQYF. DNA for the CDR3: TGTGCCAGCAGCAGCCGGACAGGGCTCACAGATACGCAGTATTTT.